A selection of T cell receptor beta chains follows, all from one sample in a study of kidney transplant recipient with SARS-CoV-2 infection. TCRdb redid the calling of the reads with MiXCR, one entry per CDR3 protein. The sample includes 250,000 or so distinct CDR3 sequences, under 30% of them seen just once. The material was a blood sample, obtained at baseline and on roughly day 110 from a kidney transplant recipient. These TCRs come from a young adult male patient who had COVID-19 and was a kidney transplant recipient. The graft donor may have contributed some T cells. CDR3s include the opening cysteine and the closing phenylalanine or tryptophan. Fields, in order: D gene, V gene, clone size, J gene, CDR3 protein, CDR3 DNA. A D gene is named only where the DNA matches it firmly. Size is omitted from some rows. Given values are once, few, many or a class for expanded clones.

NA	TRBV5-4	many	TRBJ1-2	CASLSYVPGKTYGYTF	TGTGCCAGCTTGTCTTACGTACCAGGAAAGACCTATGGCTACACCTTC
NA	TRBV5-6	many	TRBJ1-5	CSRYGRNQPQHF	TGCTCTAGGTATGGGCGCAATCAGCCCCAGCATTTT
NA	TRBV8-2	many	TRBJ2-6	CGIMERITQSRANVLTF	TGTGGCATCATGGAGAGGATAACACAAAGTCGGGCCAACGTCCTGACTTTC
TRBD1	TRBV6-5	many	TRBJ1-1	CASSPGTGGWQTEAFF	TGTGCCAGCAGCCCCGGGACAGGTGGGTGGCAGACTGAAGCTTTCTTT
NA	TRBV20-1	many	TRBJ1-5	CSARTGTTNQPQHF	TGCAGTGCTAGGACCGGGACAACCAATCAGCCCCAGCATTTT
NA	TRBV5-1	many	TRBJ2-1	CASSLTVTGNEQFF	TGCGCCAGCAGCTTGACGGTCACGGGCAATGAGCAGTTCTTC
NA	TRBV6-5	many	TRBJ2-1	CASSGRRQGSHNEQFF	TGTGCCAGCAGTGGTCGACGGCAGGGGTCGCACAATGAGCAGTTCTTC
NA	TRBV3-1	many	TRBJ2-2	CASSRLIPISGLTGELFF	TGTGCCAGCAGCCGACTGATTCCCATTTCAGGCTTGACCGGGGAGCTGTTTTTT
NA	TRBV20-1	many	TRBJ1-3	CSARDPLPGNTIYF	TGCAGTGCTAGAGATCCCCTTCCTGGAAACACCATATATTTT
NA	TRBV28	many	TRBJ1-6	CASKLDRVAYNSPLHF	TGTGCCAGCAAGCTCGATAGGGTGGCCTATAATTCACCCCTCCACTTT
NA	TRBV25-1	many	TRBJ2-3	CASSKGLDNTQYF	TGTGCCAGCAGTAAAGGGCTGGATAATACGCAGTATTTT
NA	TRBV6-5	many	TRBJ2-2	CASSYLSRAEQGTGELFF	TGTGCCAGCAGTTACCTCAGCCGAGCAGAACAGGGAACCGGGGAGCTGTTTTTT
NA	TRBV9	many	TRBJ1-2	CASHGLYSRKTYGYTF	TGTGCCAGCCACGGGTTGTACTCAAGAAAGACCTATGGCTACACCTTC
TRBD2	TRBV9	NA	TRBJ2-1	CASSAHTGTSGYNEQFF	TGTGCCAGCAGCGCACATACCGGGACTAGCGGATACAATGAGCAGTTCTTC
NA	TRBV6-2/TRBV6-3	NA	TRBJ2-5	CASSYDRSGQETQYF	TGTGCCAGCAGTTACGATCGATCAGGGCAAGAGACCCAGTACTTC
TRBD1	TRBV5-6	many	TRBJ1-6	CASSLQGAASPLHF	TGTGCCAGCAGCTTACAGGGGGCGGCTTCACCCCTCCACTTT
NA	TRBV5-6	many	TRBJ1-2	CASHSGNSRKTYGYTF	TGTGCCAGCCACTCGGGCAATAGTCGAAAGACCTATGGCTACACCTTC
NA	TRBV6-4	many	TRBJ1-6	CASSDGGENSPLHF	TGTGCCAGCAGTGACGGGGGAGAGAATTCACCCCTCCACTTT
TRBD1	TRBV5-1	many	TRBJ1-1	CASSAKTGGVPPEAFF	TGCGCCAGCAGCGCTAAGACAGGGGGCGTGCCTCCTGAAGCTTTCTTT
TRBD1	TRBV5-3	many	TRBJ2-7	CARSLLTGGTSYEQYF	TGTGCCAGAAGCCTATTGACAGGGGGAACATCCTACGAGCAGTACTTC
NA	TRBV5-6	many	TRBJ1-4	CASSFGQDVIKLFF	TGTGCCAGCAGCTTCGGGCAGGACGTTATAAAACTGTTTTTT
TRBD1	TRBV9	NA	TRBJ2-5	CASSRRTGGEQETQYF	TGTGCCAGCAGCCGTAGGACAGGGGGCGAACAAGAGACCCAGTACTTC
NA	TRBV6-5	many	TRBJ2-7	CASSYSYRGGSSYEQYF	TGTGCCAGCAGTTACTCGTACAGGGGCGGGAGCTCCTACGAGCAGTACTTC
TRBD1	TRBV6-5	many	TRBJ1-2	CASRRRQGAANYGYTF	TGTGCCAGCAGACGGCGACAGGGGGCGGCTAACTATGGCTACACCTTC
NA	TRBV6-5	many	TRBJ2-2	CASSYKKGTISGGELFF	TGTGCCAGCAGTTACAAAAAGGGTACCATTAGTGGCGGGGAGCTGTTTTTT
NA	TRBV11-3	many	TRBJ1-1	CASSLTQNTEAFF	TGTGCCAGCAGCTTAACCCAGAACACTGAAGCTTTCTTT
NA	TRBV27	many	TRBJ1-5	CASSLMGGLGNYQPQHF	TGTGCCAGCAGTTTAATGGGGGGATTGGGCAACTATCAGCCCCAGCATTTT
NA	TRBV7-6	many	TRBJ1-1	CASSPRAGDTEAFF	TGTGCCAGCAGCCCTAGGGCAGGGGACACTGAAGCTTTCTTT
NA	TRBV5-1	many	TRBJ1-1	CASSAGRTNTEAFF	TGCGCCAGCAGCGCCGGACGGACGAACACTGAAGCTTTCTTT
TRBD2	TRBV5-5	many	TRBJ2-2	CASSPGLAVREELFF	TGTGCCAGCAGCCCTGGACTAGCGGTTAGAGAGGAGCTGTTTTTT
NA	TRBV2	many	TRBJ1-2	CASSELLPAHGYTF	TGTGCCAGCAGTGAATTACTCCCGGCCCATGGCTACACCTTC
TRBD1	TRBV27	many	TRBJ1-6	CASSVQGNNSPLHF	TGTGCCAGCAGTGTACAGGGGAATAATTCACCCCTCCACTTT
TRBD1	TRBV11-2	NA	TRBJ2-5	CASSPDPGQRETQYF	TGTGCCAGCAGCCCCGACCCGGGACAGAGGGAGACCCAGTACTTC
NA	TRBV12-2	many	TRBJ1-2	CASHLPRTPRKTYGYTF	TGTGCAAGTCACTTGCCGAGGACTCCACGAAAGACCTATGGCTACACCTTC
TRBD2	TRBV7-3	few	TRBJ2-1	CASSFRVVAGENNEQFF	TGTGCCAGCAGCTTCCGAGTTGTAGCGGGAGAAAACAATGAGCAGTTCTTC
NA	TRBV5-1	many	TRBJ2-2	CASTVVNTGELFF	TGCGCCAGCACCGTGGTGAACACCGGGGAGCTGTTTTTT
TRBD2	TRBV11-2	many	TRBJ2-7	CASSDPLLAGFTYEQYF	TGTGCCAGCAGTGACCCCTTACTAGCGGGTTTCACCTACGAGCAGTACTTC